This TCR beta chain originates from a study of Tregs in tolerant kidney transplant recipients. Data came from immunoSEQ multiplex PCR; TCRdb stores just in-frame clones and leaves some out. The data contain about 120,000 clones, around 91% of them seen just once; the ten biggest clones take up around 0.58%. Regarding this clone: What it recognizes is unknown.

There are 18 residues in the CDR3. V shed 0 bases, J shed 2 bases, and the junction held 8 bases outside the gene matches. CDR1 SGHNT and CDR2 YYREEE come from the germline V gene (reference sequence). Findings of the study overall: Findings come from small patient numbers and require larger validation. Activated donor B cell expansion appeared to reveal the most relevant donor-specific TCRbeta repertoire.

The receptor was isolated from a human donor in good health. Specimen: CD4+ T cells from blood. This chain joins TRBV5-4 and TRBJ2-1; 10 bases agree with TRBD2. The chain's CDR3 is CASSLGASGSPAYNEQFF. CDR3 DNA sequence: TGTGCCAGCAGCTTGGGGGCTAGCGGGAGCCCAGCCTACAATGAGCAGTTCTTC.